This is a list of T cell receptor beta chains from one sample in a study of identifying expanded T cells in peripheral blood. Sequenced by immunoSEQ multiplex PCR; TCRdb stores in-frame clones only, minus some. This table holds approximately 110,000 clones, 88% found once. Sequenced: blood. The receptor source for this set is a person aged 18-70 years in good health. Both conserved end residues are part of each CDR3. D genes are given only for firm matches. Expanded clones are given a class, and other clones once, few, many or no size at all.

J,size,D,V,DNA,CDR3
TRBJ2-5,.,.,TRBV19,TGTGCCAGTAGTAAACAGCTCCAAGAGACCCAGTACTTC,CASSKQLQETQYF
TRBJ1-2,few,.,TRBV5-1,TGCGCCAGCAGCGGCCCGCCTGGCTACACCTTC,CASSGPPGYTF
TRBJ1-5,.,TRBD1,TRBV5-6,TGTGCCAGCAGCTTTGGGACAGGGGCTCTCAATCAGCCCCAGCATTTT,CASSFGTGALNQPQHF
TRBJ1-1,.,.,TRBV7-8,TGTGCCAGCAGCTTACTGGGGCGCATGAACACTGAAGCTTTCTTT,CASSLLGRMNTEAFF
TRBJ2-6,.,.,TRBV27,TGTGCCAGCAGTTTTCGGAGCTCCTCTGGGGCCAACGTCCTGACTTTC,CASSFRSSSGANVLTF
TRBJ1-1,.,.,TRBV15,TGTGCCACCGCACATGGAGTTGAAGCTTTCTTT,CATAHGVEAFF
TRBJ1-2,once,.,TRBV29-1,TGCAGCGCAACGGACGGCTATGGCTACACCTTC,CSATDGYGYTF
TRBJ1-1,.,.,TRBV5-4,TGTGCCAGCAGCCCTATAAATCCAGGACGGACGGTAAATTCAGAAGCTTTCTTT,CASSPINPGRTVNSEAFF
TRBJ2-7,.,TRBD2,TRBV10-3,TGTGCCATCAGTGAGTCTCGGACTAGCGGATCCTACGAGCAGTACTTC,CAISESRTSGSYEQYF
TRBJ2-1,.,.,TRBV6-1,TGTGCCAGCAGGCTCCAAGGGGGGTCCTACAATGAGCAGTTCTTC,CASRLQGGSYNEQFF
TRBJ2-5,.,TRBD2,TRBV7-3,TGTGCCAGCAGCTTAGCGGGGGGGTTCCAAGAGACCCAGTACTTC,CASSLAGGFQETQYF
TRBJ1-4,.,.,TRBV30,TGTGCCTGGAGCTGGGGGGGGTTGAGTGAAAAACTGTTTTTT,CAWSWGGLSEKLFF
TRBJ2-7,.,TRBD2,TRBV10-3,TGTGCCATCAGTGTGGGGGGGAAGCAGTACTTC,CAISVGGKQYF
TRBJ1-5,.,TRBD1,TRBV2,TGTGCCAGTCAACAGGGGGAAGGTCAGCCCCAGCATTTT,CASQQGEGQPQHF
TRBJ2-7,.,.,TRBV28,TGTGCCAGCAGCTCCGGTCCCTCCGAGCAGTACTTC,CASSSGPSEQYF
TRBJ1-3,.,TRBD1,TRBV6-5,TGTGCCAGCAGATCCGAGGACAGGGTTGGAAACACCATATATTTT,CASRSEDRVGNTIYF
TRBJ1-1,.,TRBD1,TRBV27,TGTGCCAGCAGTAGAGCCCCCGGGACAGGGGGCGGGAACACTGAAGCTTTCTTT,CASSRAPGTGGGNTEAFF
TRBJ2-3,.,TRBD2,TRBV7-8,TGTGCCAGCAGCCTCTTAGCGGGAGGTCGCACAGATACGCAGTATTTT,CASSLLAGGRTDTQYF
TRBJ2-2,once,TRBD1,TRBV27,TGTGCCAGCAGTAGTGTACAGGGGACCGGGGAGCTGTTTTTT,CASSSVQGTGELFF
TRBJ2-1,.,TRBD2,TRBV7-9,TGTGCCAGCAGCACCGGAAGCGGGAGGGACTACAATGAGCAGTTCTTC,CASSTGSGRDYNEQFF